This T cell receptor (beta chain) was captured by sequencing in a study of blood T cell repertoires in COVID-19. For the study at large: T cells, B-cell-depleted T cells, or PBMCs supplied cDNA or gDNA.

Resolution of symptoms, clearance, or two negative PCRs was present in recovered Cohort 3 donors. The CDR3 runs 11 residues. V was pared by 7 bases and J by 17 bases, with 15 bases between. Germline values: CDR1 SEHNR, CDR2 FQNEAQ (reference sequence). The authors' processing: Amplification from reference gene primers served as the basis for estimated nucleated cell counts. Sequencing used immunoSEQ multiplex PCR; TCRdb keeps in-frame clones, though not all of them. V and J calls and clone size are as listed in that table; D and trimming were resolved from the DNA. Of 310,000 or so clones in the sample, roughly 87% were seen once.

The chain is built from TRBV7-9 and TRBJ1-6, with D possibly being TRBD1 (6 bases). Sequencing was performed on PBMCs or T cells enriched from blood (not recorded which). The receptor's source is a woman aged 18 to 35 who had recovered from COVID-19. CDR3 nucleotide sequence: TGTGCCAGCACTGGGGGCGGTGGCGTCCACTTT. Its protein is CASTGGGGVHF.